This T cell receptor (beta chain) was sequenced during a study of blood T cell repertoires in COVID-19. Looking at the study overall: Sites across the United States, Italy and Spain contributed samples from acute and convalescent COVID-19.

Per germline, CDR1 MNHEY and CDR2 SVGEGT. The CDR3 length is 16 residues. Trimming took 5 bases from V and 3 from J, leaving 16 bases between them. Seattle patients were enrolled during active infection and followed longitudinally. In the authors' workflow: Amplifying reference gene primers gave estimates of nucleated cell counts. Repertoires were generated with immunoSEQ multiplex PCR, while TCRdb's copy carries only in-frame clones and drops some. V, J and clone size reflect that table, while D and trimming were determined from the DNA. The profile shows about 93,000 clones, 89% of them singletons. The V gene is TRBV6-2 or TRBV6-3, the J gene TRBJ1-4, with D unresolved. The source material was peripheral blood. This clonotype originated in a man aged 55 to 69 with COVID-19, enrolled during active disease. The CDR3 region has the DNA TGTGCCAGCAGTAGGCCCGGCGGGCGGGCTAATGAAAAACTGTTTTTT. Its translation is CASSRPGGRANEKLFF.